What follows are 15 T cell receptor beta chains derived from one specimen sequenced in a study of blood T cell repertoires in COVID-19. TCRdb's copy holds only in-frame clones and misses some; the assay was immunoSEQ multiplex PCR. This table has some 64,000 clones, 72% appearing once. Source material: peripheral blood. The receptor source for this set is a woman in her seventies with COVID-19, enrolled during active disease.

The chain carries TRBV7-6 and TRBJ2-3; 7 nucleotides line up with TRBD2. The J segment lost 6 bases and the V segment lost 2 bases, leaving 11 bases of the junction unmatched. The germline CDR1 and CDR2 sequences are SGHVS and FNYEAQ. The CDR3 totals 16 residues. The CDR3 loop is CASSLSGGGGGDTQYF. The CDR3 DNA reads as TGTGCCAGCAGCTTAAGTGGTGGCGGGGGAGGGGATACGCAGTATTTT.

This clone was observed once. The chain couples TRBV25-1 to TRBJ2-1, with 8 nucleotides matching TRBD1. This CDR3 contains 16 residues. The ends lost 1 base at V and 8 bases at J; junction bases unmatched: 10. Per germline, CDR1 MGHDK and CDR2 SYGVNS. The CDR3 bases are TGTGCCAGCAGTGAATTAAGGGCAGGGGGCCTGGATGAGCAGTTCTTC. Protein product: CASSELRAGGLDEQFF.

The gene calls are TRBV7-2 and TRBJ2-5; D not certain. Germline-derived CDR1 and CDR2 are SGHTA and FQGNSA. The CDR3 spans 16 residues. Trimming pared 1 base from V and 1 base from J, leaving 13 bases between. CDR3 DNA: TGTGCCAGCAGCTTAGATGGCAGGCCTTCCCAAGAGACCCAGTACTTC. Translating gives CASSLDGRPSQETQYF.

V usage is TRBV6-5 and J usage is TRBJ1-5, with TRBD1 matching 11 bases. The CDR3 runs 14 residues. Germline CDR1 reads MNHEY; CDR2 reads SVGAGI. Trimming removed 8 bases from V and 6 bases from J; junction bases left unmatched: 6. The CDR3: CASVRTGGSQPQHF. The CDR3 DNA sequence: TGTGCCAGCGTGAGGACAGGGGGCAGTCAGCCCCAGCATTTT.

V is TRBV5-5 and J is TRBJ2-3; TRBD2 aligns across 9 bases. V shed 2 bases and J 3 bases; nucleotides not matched to a gene: 1. The CDR3 has 14 residues. Germline CDR1 and CDR2: SGHKS and YYEKEE (reference sequence). The CDR3 protein is CASSFSGSTDTQYF. CDR3 bases: TGTGCCAGCAGCTTTAGCGGGAGTACAGATACGCAGTATTTT. Full variable domain (missing parts from reference TRBV5-5 and TRBJ2-3): DAGVTQSPTHLIKTRGQQVTLRCSPISGHKSVSWYQQVLGQGPQFIFQYYEKEERGRGNFPDRFSARQFPNYSSELNVNALLLGDSALYLCASSFSGSTDTQYFGPGTRLTVL.

This clone was counted at least ten times. The rearrangement uses TRBV19 and TRBJ1-4; 10 nucleotides match TRBD1. CDR1 is LNHDA, CDR2 SQIVND, per germline (reference sequence). V trimming: 7 bases; J trimming: 7 bases; junction bases outside the gene matches: 6. There are 14 residues in the CDR3. The DNA of the CDR3 is TGTGCCAGTACCAGACAGGGGGCGTCTGAAAAACTGTTTTTT. This sequence encodes CASTRQGASEKLFF.

This rearrangement joins TRBV3-1 (or the pseudogene TRBV3-2) to TRBJ2-3; 7 nucleotides match TRBD2. Germline lookup yields CDR1 LGHDT and CDR2 YNNKEL (reference sequence). The CDR3 is 16 residues long. With V trimmed by 5 bases and J by 4 bases, 12 bases remained unmatched. The CDR3 sequence is CASSKIHLGRADTQYF. The CDR3 DNA is TGTGCCAGCAGCAAGATACATCTAGGGAGGGCAGATACGCAGTATTTT.

V usage is TRBV5-8 and J usage is TRBJ1-2, with 8 bases lining up with TRBD1. The CDR3 contains 14 residues. After removal of 0 bases from V and 2 bases from J, the junction contained 0 bases not matched to a gene. In germline, CDR1 is SGHTS, CDR2 YDEGEE. The CDR3 protein is CASSLGDRNYGYTF. CDR3 sequence (DNA): TGTGCCAGCAGCTTGGGGGACAGGAACTATGGCTACACCTTC.

V and J are TRBV4-1 and TRBJ2-7; D is possibly TRBD1 (5 bases). The CDR3 length is 13 residues. Trimming pared 2 bases from V and 2 bases from J, leaving 7 bases between. The germline gives CDR1 MGHRA, CDR2 YSYEKL. For the CDR3, the DNA is TGCGCCAGCAGCCAACAGGGAACCTACGAGCAGTACTTC. Its protein is CASSQQGTYEQYF.

The rearrangement joins TRBV5-1 to TRBJ1-1; TRBD1 matches at 10 bases. Losses at the gene ends were 0 bases for V and 5 bases for J; bases not matched to a gene: 7. The germline V gene encodes CDR1 SGHRS and CDR2 YFSETQ. The CDR3 contains 16 residues. The CDR3 loop is CASSLGRDRGGTEAFF. Written as DNA, the CDR3 is TGCGCCAGCAGCTTGGGCCGGGACAGGGGAGGGACTGAAGCTTTCTTT.

The V gene is TRBV3-1 (or the pseudogene TRBV3-2), the J gene TRBJ2-1; 13 positions agree with TRBD2. The V gene end was trimmed by 4 bases and the J gene end by 4 bases; junction bases not matched to a gene: 1. The CDR3 loop spans 15 amino acids. Looked up from germline, CDR1 is LGHDT and CDR2 is YNNKEL (reference sequence). CDR3 bases: TGTGCCAGCAGCCGGACTAGCGGGAGTTACAATGAGCAGTTCTTC. It translates to CASSRTSGSYNEQFF.

The J gene is TRBJ1-3, the V gene TRBV9, with TRBD1 identical over 7 bases. The CDR3 is 14 amino acids. Germline values: CDR1 SGDLS, CDR2 YYNGEE. V shed 0 bases and J 4 bases; nucleotides not matched to a gene: 1. The CDR3 sequence is CASSVAGQGNTIYF. CDR3 nucleotide sequence: TGTGCCAGCAGCGTAGCGGGACAGGGAAACACCATATATTTT.

The chain joins TRBV19 to TRBJ1-5, with 7 bases fitting TRBD1. The V and J ends lost 5 bases and 5 bases, in that order; junction bases with no gene match: 6. From germline, CDR1 is LNHDA and CDR2 SQIVND (reference sequence). The CDR3 runs 14 residues. The CDR3 DNA is TGTGCCAGTAGTGGAAGACAGGGATATCAGCCCCAGCATTTT. Translating it yields CASSGRQGYQPQHF. Based on the CDR3 plus reference TRBV19 and TRBJ1-5, the full variable domain is DGGITQSPKYLFRKEGQNVTLSCEQNLNHDAMYWYRQDPGQGLRLIYYSQIVNDFQKGDIAEGYSVSREKKESFPLTVTSAQKNPTAFYLCASSGRQGYQPQHFGDGTRLSIL.

DNA for the CDR3: TGTGCCAGCAGGCAGGGAAGTTACACCGGGGAGCTGTTTTTT. Encoded protein: CASRQGSYTGELFF. The chain has TRBV2 and TRBJ2-2; maybe TRBD1 (5 bases). Germline V lookup: CDR1 SNHLY, CDR2 FYNNEI. With 6 bases removed from V and 3 bases from J, the gap between germline ends came to 11 bases. The CDR3 loop spans 14 amino acids.

The CDR3 DNA reads TGTGCCAGCAGCGTAGGGGGAGGGGGTCTCTCTGGAAACACCATATATTTT. As protein: CASSVGGGGLSGNTIYF. V and J are TRBV9 and TRBJ1-3, with D tentatively TRBD1 (6 bases). CDR3 size: 17 residues. V lost 0 bases to trimming and J lost 0 bases, with 13 bases between them. Germline V gene sequence: CDR1 SGDLS, CDR2 YYNGEE.